Each of the 8 T cell receptor beta chains below was sequenced from the same sample in a study of blood T cell repertoires in COVID-19 (dated by TCRdb to 2018 to 2020). Library prep was done by the immunoSEQ multiplex PCR assay. The clones in this table, taken by TCRdb from immuneACCESS, are in-frame only. Not every clone is retained; where verified, under half of the shortfall comes from an unresolved V gene, and the cause of the rest is unknown. Counted in this sample were approximately 170,000 clones; over 75% of them appeared once. The ten most abundant clones make up about 6.9% of the sample. The sample consisted of peripheral blood. These receptors all stem from an elderly man with COVID-19, enrolled during active disease.

The chain is built from TRBV9 and TRBJ1-1; 7 bases are a match to TRBD1. This CDR3 has 14 residues. The germline gives CDR1 SGDLS, CDR2 YYNGEE. J was trimmed by 5 bases and V by 0 bases; bases with no gene match: 4. This chain's CDR3 is CASSVAGGRTEAFF. Written as DNA, the CDR3 is TGTGCCAGCAGCGTAGCAGGGGGACGAACTGAAGCTTTCTTT.

The chain employs TRBV7-3 and TRBJ1-1; weak D call: TRBD1 (5 bases). The germline gives CDR1 SGHTA, CDR2 FQGTGA. Trimming took 0 bases from V and 7 from J, leaving 9 bases between them. This CDR3 region has 13 residues. Here the CDR3 DNA reads TGTGCCAGCAGCTTAACGAAGGGGTTTGAAGCTTTCTTT. Its protein product is CASSLTKGFEAFF. The full variable domain, rest sourced from reference TRBV7-3 and TRBJ1-1, is GAGVSQTPSNKVTEKGKYVELRCDPISGHTALYWYRQSLGQGPEFLIYFQGTGAADDSGLPNDRFFAVRPEGSVSTLKIQRTERGDSAVYLCASSLTKGFEAFFGQGTRLTVV.

The chain joins TRBV5-6 to TRBJ2-7; unclear D gene. Trimming cost V 0 bases and J 0 bases, with 10 bases left between them. Germline lookup yields CDR1 SGHDT and CDR2 YYEEEE. The CDR3 extends over 15 amino acids. CDR3 DNA sequence: TGTGCCAGCAGCTTGGGTCAGGTTAGCTCCTACGAGCAGTACTTC. Its protein product is CASSLGQVSSYEQYF.

J is TRBJ2-1 and V is TRBV25-1, with a possible D match to TRBD2 (7 bases). Between the trimmed V and J ends, which lost 6 bases and 1 base, there was a span of 13 bases. CDR3 length: 15 amino acids. CDR1 MGHDK and CDR2 SYGVNS come from the germline V gene. The CDR3 reads CASRRRGPSYNEQFF. CDR3 in DNA: TGTGCCAGCAGGAGGCGGGGGCCTTCCTACAATGAGCAGTTCTTC.

V gene TRBV7-9 combines with J gene TRBJ1-2; tentatively, D is TRBD1 (6 bases). Trimming removed 7 bases from V and 5 bases from J, with 14 bases in between. Germline V lookup: CDR1 SEHNR, CDR2 FQNEAQ (reference sequence). The CDR3 covers 13 residues. CDR3 DNA sequence: TGTGCCAGCACCGGAGCGGGACAATATGGCTACACCTTC. As protein: CASTGAGQYGYTF.

The chain employs TRBV2 and TRBJ2-7, with 7 nucleotides matching TRBD1. The CDR3 length is 14 residues. Trimming took 7 bases from V and 2 from J; bases not matched to a gene: 8. Germline loops: CDR1 SNHLY, CDR2 FYNNEI. CDR3 nucleotides: TGTGCCAGCAAAAGACAGGGACACACCTACGAGCAGTACTTC. It translates to CASKRQGHTYEQYF.

This clone has only one observation. J is TRBJ2-6 and V is TRBV7-3; 8 bases are shared with TRBD1. CDR3 length: 17 residues. Germline V CDR1 and CDR2: SGHTA, FQGTGA. Germline trimming cut 5 bases from V and 4 bases from J; bases unmatched to any gene: 10. CDR3 sequence: CASSESGGAGGANVLTF. As DNA, the CDR3 is TGTGCCAGCAGCGAGTCAGGGGGCGCGGGAGGGGCCAACGTCCTGACTTTC.

The chain recombines TRBV15 with TRBJ1-4, with TRBD1 matching over 8 bases. This CDR3 comprises 15 residues. Germline values: CDR1 LNHNV, CDR2 YYDKDF (reference sequence). The V segment lost 5 bases and the J segment 8 bases; nucleotides outside the gene matches: 10. Written as DNA, the CDR3 is TGTGCCACCAGCGCCTTGACAGGGGCAAGAGAAAAACTGTTTTTT. It yields the protein CATSALTGAREKLFF.